These 30 T cell receptor beta chains were sequenced from one sample in a study of cytomegalovirus exposure and HLA in healthy donors. The PCR had 60 Vbeta and 13 Jbeta primers. The protocol was immunoSEQ multiplex PCR, while the TCRdb copy is restricted to in-frame clones and leaves out a portion. The table shows more than 110,000 clones, with 70% to 85% occurring only once. Sequenced sample: PBMCs. The receptors derive from a man aged 35-49 years in good health and CMV-seropositive.

This chain uses TRBV6-1 with TRBJ1-1; 7 bases map to TRBD1. The V and J ends lost 6 bases and 4 bases, in that order; junction bases with no gene match: 8. This CDR3 contains 14 residues. CDR1 is MNHNS and CDR2 is SASEGT in the germline V gene. The CDR3 DNA sequence: TGTGCCAGCAGGACAGGGAGTTTTGGCACTGAAGCTTTCTTT. This sequence encodes CASRTGSFGTEAFF.

The chain uses TRBV4-1 and TRBJ1-5; 9 bases line up with TRBD1. With V trimmed by 0 bases and J by 3 bases, 12 bases remained unmatched. CDR1 MGHRA and CDR2 YSYEKL come from the germline V gene. The CDR3 runs to 19 residues. The CDR3 DNA sequence: TGCGCCAGCAGCCAAGAACCCACCGGGACAGGGCGTTTCAATCAGCCCCAGCATTTT. Its translation is CASSQEPTGTGRFNQPQHF.

V and J are TRBV4-2 and TRBJ2-2; 10 bases line up with TRBD2. The CDR3 length is 18 residues. V was pared by 1 base and J by 2 bases, with 7 bases of the junction left unmatched. Germline assignment: CDR1 LGHNA and CDR2 YNFKEQ. The CDR3 bases are TGTGCCAGCAGCCAAGTCTCTAGCGGGGGACCCAACACCGGGGAGCTGTTTTTT. As protein: CASSQVSSGGPNTGELFF.

This clone appeared a few times. This chain connects TRBV6-5 to TRBJ2-7; TRBD2 matches at 8 bases. In germline, CDR1 is MNHEY, CDR2 SVGAGI. J gave up 0 bases and V 6 bases, and 4 bases lay outside the gene matches. The CDR3 has 14 amino acids. CDR3 loop: CASSSSGSSYEQYF. The CDR3 bases are TGTGCCAGCAGCTCGAGCGGGAGCTCCTACGAGCAGTACTTC.

V usage is TRBV11-2 and J usage is TRBJ2-4, with D perhaps TRBD2 (5 bases). Trimming removed 1 base at V and 0 bases at J, with 10 bases between. The germline V gene has CDR1 SGHAT and CDR2 FQNNGV. The CDR3 runs 16 residues. The CDR3 sequence is CASSLGRGLAKNIQYF. The CDR3 coding sequence is TGTGCCAGCAGCTTAGGTCGAGGGTTAGCCAAAAACATTCAGTACTTC.

The J gene is TRBJ2-4, the V gene TRBV5-1, with 10 bases identical to TRBD2. Germline-derived CDR1 and CDR2 are SGHRS and YFSETQ. Unmatched junction bases numbered 5, after V lost 0 bases and J lost 2 bases. The CDR3 extends over 17 amino acids. The CDR3 region is CASSLGAGGPSKNIQYF. Written as DNA, the CDR3 is TGCGCCAGCAGCTTGGGAGCGGGGGGGCCCTCCAAAAACATTCAGTACTTC.

J is TRBJ2-7 and V is TRBV10-3; TRBD1 might be the D (6 bases). Between the trimmed V and J ends, which lost 6 bases and 2 bases, there was a span of 20 bases. The germline V gene has CDR1 ENHRY and CDR2 SYGVKD. The CDR3 extends over 16 amino acids. CDR3 sequence reads: CAIRNRQVASTYEQYF. Here the CDR3 DNA reads TGTGCCATCAGGAACCGACAGGTGGCCTCTACCTACGAGCAGTACTTC.

The V and J genes are TRBV11-3 and TRBJ2-5, with D possibly being TRBD1 (6 bases). The ends were cut back, 7 bases at V and 7 bases at J, with 19 bases in the middle. The CDR3 consists of 14 residues. CDR1 and CDR2 (germline): SGHNT, YENEEA. The CDR3 here is CASNPTGGRRTQYF. The CDR3 coding sequence is TGTGCCAGCAACCCTACTGGGGGCCGCCGGACCCAGTACTTC. Drawing the rest from reference TRBV11-3 and TRBJ2-5, the complete variable domain is EAGVVQSPRYKIIEKKQPVAFWCNPISGHNTLYWYLQNLGQGPELLIRYENEEAVDDSQLPKDRFSAERLKGVDSTLKIQPAELGDSAVYLCASNPTGGRRTQYFGPGTRLLVL.

The genes are TRBV9 and TRBJ1-4, with unresolved D. The CDR3 is 15 amino acids. Germline-derived CDR1 and CDR2 are SGDLS and YYNGEE. Trimming stripped 0 bases from V and 0 bases from J, with 6 bases between. This chain's CDR3 is CASSVGGSTNEKLFF. The CDR3 coding sequence is TGTGCCAGCAGCGTAGGCGGATCAACTAATGAAAAACTGTTTTTT. Together with reference TRBV9 and TRBJ1-4, the CDR3 gives the full variable domain: DSGVTQTPKHLITATGQRVTLRCSPRSGDLSVYWYQQSLDQGLQFLIQYYNGEERAKGNILERFSAQQFPDLHSELNLSSLELGDSALYFCASSVGGSTNEKLFFGSGTQLSVL.

The V gene is TRBV30, the J gene TRBJ2-2; D may be TRBD1 (5 bases). The germline V gene encodes CDR1 GTSNPN and CDR2 SVGIG (reference sequence). The CDR3 loop spans 13 amino acids. The ends were cut back, 5 bases at V and 1 base at J, with 8 bases in the middle. The CDR3 here is CAWGHQNTGELFF. Written as DNA, the CDR3 is TGTGCCTGGGGACACCAGAACACCGGGGAGCTGTTTTTT.

The chain carries TRBV9 and TRBJ1-5; a weak D match, TRBD1 (5 bases). The CDR3 contains 14 residues. The V end lost 0 bases, the J end lost 8 bases, and 12 bases lay between the germline ends. Germline V CDR1 and CDR2: SGDLS, YYNGEE. The CDR3 nucleotides read TGTGCCAGCAGCGTAGGGGGGGAAAACAAGCCCCAGCATTTT. Its protein product is CASSVGGENKPQHF.

The chain combines TRBV5-6 with TRBJ2-3; 11 nucleotides match TRBD2. In germline, CDR1 is SGHDT, CDR2 YYEEEE. V was clipped by 2 bases and J by 5 bases; unmatched bases: 1. The CDR3 is made up of 14 amino acids. The chain's CDR3 is CASSFGTSGDTQYF. The CDR3 DNA reads as TGTGCCAGCAGCTTCGGGACTAGCGGAGATACGCAGTATTTT. The entire variable domain, with the rest obtained from reference TRBV5-6 and TRBJ2-3, is as follows: DAGVTQSPTHLIKTRGQQVTLRCSPKSGHDTVSWYQQALGQGPQFIFQYYEEEERQRGNFPDRFSGHQFPNYSSELNVNALLLGDSALYLCASSFGTSGDTQYFGPGTRLTVL.

V is TRBV7-3 and J is TRBJ2-1; 7 bases line up with TRBD2. The V and J ends lost 3 bases and 5 bases, in that order; junction bases with no gene match: 4. The germline V gene has CDR1 SGHTA and CDR2 FQGTGA. This CDR3 has 14 amino acids. The CDR3 nucleotides are TGTGCCAGCAGCTTCAGCGGGGCTAACAATGAGCAGTTCTTC. This sequence encodes CASSFSGANNEQFF.

The chain is built from TRBV6-1 and TRBJ2-7; the match to TRBD1 covers 9 bases. The V gene's germline CDR1 is MNHNS and CDR2 SASEGT. The CDR3 runs to 14 residues. V lost 5 bases, J lost 0 bases, and 2 bases stayed unmatched. The CDR3 region is CASSWDRVSYEQYF. CDR3 bases: TGTGCCAGCAGTTGGGACAGGGTCTCCTACGAGCAGTACTTC.

The chain combines TRBV5-5 with TRBJ1-2; TRBD1 matches 10 bases. The CDR3 length is 15 residues. Germline loops: CDR1 SGHKS, CDR2 YYEKEE (reference sequence). The J segment lost 0 bases and the V segment lost 3 bases, leaving 2 bases of the junction unmatched. This CDR3 reads CASSYGTGANYGYTF. CDR3 DNA sequence: TGTGCCAGCAGCTATGGGACAGGGGCTAACTATGGCTACACCTTC.

This clone was seen once. V is TRBV11-2 and J is TRBJ1-3; perhaps TRBD1 as D (5 bases). The V and J ends lost 5 bases and 9 bases respectively, with 11 bases between them. CDR3 length: 12 amino acids. Per germline, CDR1 SGHAT and CDR2 FQNNGV. CDR3 bases: TGTGCCAGCAGCCCCGGTGGGGCCACCATATATTTT. Translation: CASSPGGATIYF.

This chain joins TRBV6-5 and TRBJ1-5; maybe TRBD1 (5 bases). CDR1 is MNHEY, CDR2 SVGAGI, per germline. The germline V and J ends were trimmed by 6 bases and 6 bases, with 15 bases remaining between them. CDR3 length equals 14 residues. The CDR3 spells CASSSGGGSQPQHF. The CDR3 DNA is TGTGCCAGCAGCAGTGGGGGGGGATCTCAGCCCCAGCATTTT.

The chain couples TRBV5-4 to TRBJ1-1, with 8 bases lining up with TRBD1. The CDR3 contains 15 residues. V dropped 3 bases and J dropped 3; count of bases not matched to a gene: 7. Germline V gives CDR1 SGHNT, CDR2 YYREEE (reference sequence). CDR3 region: CASSWGQAGDTEAFF. Here the CDR3 DNA reads TGTGCCAGCAGCTGGGGACAGGCAGGGGACACTGAAGCTTTCTTT. The variable domain in full, completed from reference TRBV5-4 and TRBJ1-1, reads ETGVTQSPTHLIKTRGQQVTLRCSSQSGHNTVSWYQQALGQGPQFIFQYYREEENGRGNFPPRFSGLQFPNYSSELNVNALELDDSALYLCASSWGQAGDTEAFFGQGTRLTVV.

The J gene is TRBJ2-7, the V gene TRBV5-4, with TRBD1 identical over 11 bases. In germline, CDR1 is SGHNT, CDR2 YYREEE (reference sequence). J was trimmed by 6 bases and V by 4 bases; bases with no gene match: 9. The CDR3 has 15 residues. CDR3 residues: CASSLFGTGGSEQYF. As DNA, the CDR3 is TGTGCCAGCAGCCTGTTTGGGACAGGGGGATCCGAGCAGTACTTC.

Only a few counts were recorded for this clone. J is TRBJ1-3 and V is TRBV5-1; D may be TRBD1 (6 bases). V dropped 4 bases and J dropped 2 bases, with 16 bases sitting between them. The CDR3 has 16 amino acids. The germline gives CDR1 SGHRS, CDR2 YFSETQ. The CDR3 DNA is TGCGCCAGCAGCGATGGCAGGGGCTTTACTGGAAACACCATATATTTT. This codes for CASSDGRGFTGNTIYF.

The genes are TRBV6-5 and TRBJ1-1; a possible D gene is TRBD1 (6 bases). This CDR3 comprises 14 residues. Germline CDR1 MNHEY, CDR2 SVGAGI. Trimming shortened V by 4 bases and J by 4 bases, and 13 bases separated the two germline ends. DNA of the CDR3: TGTGCCAGCAGTTTCCACGACAGGACCACTGAAGCTTTCTTT. Its translation: CASSFHDRTTEAFF.

The chain carries TRBV5-1 and TRBJ2-7, with 8 bases that match TRBD2. This CDR3 region has 14 residues. The trim removed 1 base at V and 3 bases at J, leaving 3 bases unmatched. Germline CDR1 and CDR2: SGHRS and YFSETQ. Here the CDR3 DNA reads TGCGCCAGCAGCTTGCGTGGGACTAGCTACGAGCAGTACTTC. Translated: CASSLRGTSYEQYF.

The CDR3: CASSYGRGRDYGYTF. In nucleotides, the CDR3 is TGTGCCAGCAGTTACGGCAGGGGGCGAGACTATGGCTACACCTTC. V and J are TRBV6-6 and TRBJ1-2, with TRBD1 identical over 8 bases. This CDR3 has 15 amino acids. V lost 2 bases to trimming and J lost 3 bases; unmatched junction nucleotides: 5. Per germline, CDR1 MNHNY and CDR2 SVGAGI (reference sequence).

The V gene is TRBV9, the J gene TRBJ2-5; possibly TRBD2 for D (5 bases). V lost 1 base, J lost 5 bases, and 9 bases lay in between. The germline V gene encodes CDR1 SGDLS and CDR2 YYNGEE. This CDR3 contains 13 residues. The CDR3 sequence is CASSVFGSETQYF. The CDR3 nucleotides read TGTGCCAGCAGCGTATTTGGGAGCGAGACCCAGTACTTC.

The genes are TRBV6-1 and TRBJ1-5, with D hard to call. V was shortened by 2 bases and J by 5 bases, with 16 bases between the two germline ends. This CDR3 has 16 amino acids. The germline CDR1 and CDR2 sequences are MNHNS and SASEGT. CDR3 DNA: TGTGCCAGCAGTGAACTTGGGGAGGGTCTCCATCAGCCCCAGCATTTT. It encodes CASSELGEGLHQPQHF.

This clone was picked up one time. The V call is TRBV7-9, the J call TRBJ2-1, with TRBD2 identical over 8 bases. V was pared by 3 bases and J by 4 bases, with 5 bases of the junction left unmatched. Germline V CDR1 and CDR2: SEHNR, FQNEAQ (reference sequence). The CDR3 covers 15 residues. CDR3 DNA: TGTGCCAGCAGCTTTTCAGCGGGAGTGTACAATGAGCAGTTCTTC. Translation: CASSFSAGVYNEQFF. Using reference TRBV7-9 and TRBJ2-1 for the parts outside the CDR3, the full variable domain is DTGVSQNPRHKITKRGQNVTFRCDPISEHNRLYWYRQTLGQGPEFLTYFQNEAQLEKSRLLSDRFSAERPKGSFSTLEIQRTEQGDSAMYLCASSFSAGVYNEQFFGPGTRLTVL.

The V gene is TRBV21-1, the J gene TRBJ2-1; the table's D call, TRBD2, has no DNA check behind it. TRBV21-1 is an annotated pseudogene. The CDR3 runs to 17 residues. This CDR3 is CASINRIPWSSYNEQFF. In DNA form, the CDR3 reads TGTGCCAGCATAAATCGGATCCCCTGGAGCTCCTACAATGAGCAGTTCTTC.

The V gene is TRBV5-1, the J gene TRBJ2-1; a possible D gene is TRBD2 (5 bases). Germline V gives CDR1 SGHRS, CDR2 YFSETQ. The CDR3 has 15 amino acids. V was trimmed by 4 bases and J by 8 bases, leaving 19 bases between them. The CDR3 nucleotides read TGCGCCAGCAGCCACCGACTACCCCGTGGGGATGAGCAGTTCTTC. Encoded protein: CASSHRLPRGDEQFF.

The chain's CDR3 is CASSLGLAGVTDTQYF. Written as DNA, the CDR3 is TGTGCCAGCAGTTTAGGACTAGCGGGGGTCACAGATACGCAGTATTTT. V gene TRBV27 combines with J gene TRBJ2-3, with 13 bases aligning to TRBD2. Germline CDR1 is MNHEY and CDR2 is SMNVEV (reference sequence). V lost 2 bases and J lost 2; bases outside the gene matches: 1. The CDR3 contains 16 residues.

The chain is built from TRBV5-6 and TRBJ1-2; D call uncertain. The CDR3 extends over 14 amino acids. Germline-derived CDR1 and CDR2 are SGHDT and YYEEEE. V was clipped by 2 bases and J by 4 bases, with 12 bases between them. The CDR3 nucleotides read TGTGCCAGCAGCTTTACGACTGCGAGCTATGGCTACACCTTC. It encodes CASSFTTASYGYTF.